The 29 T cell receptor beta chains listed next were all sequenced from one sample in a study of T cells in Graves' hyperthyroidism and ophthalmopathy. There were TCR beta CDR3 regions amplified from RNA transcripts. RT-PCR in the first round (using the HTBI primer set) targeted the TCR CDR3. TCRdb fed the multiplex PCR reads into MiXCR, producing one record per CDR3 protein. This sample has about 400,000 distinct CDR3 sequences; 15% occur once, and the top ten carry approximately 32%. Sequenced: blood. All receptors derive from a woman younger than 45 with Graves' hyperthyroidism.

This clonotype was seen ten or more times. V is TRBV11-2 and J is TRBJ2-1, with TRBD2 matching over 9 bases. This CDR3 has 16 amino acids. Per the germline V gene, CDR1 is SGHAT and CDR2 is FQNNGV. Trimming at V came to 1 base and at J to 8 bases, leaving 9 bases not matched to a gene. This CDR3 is CASSLALGLARDEQFF. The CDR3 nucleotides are TGTGCCAGCAGCTTAGCCTTAGGACTAGCGAGGGATGAGCAGTTCTTC.

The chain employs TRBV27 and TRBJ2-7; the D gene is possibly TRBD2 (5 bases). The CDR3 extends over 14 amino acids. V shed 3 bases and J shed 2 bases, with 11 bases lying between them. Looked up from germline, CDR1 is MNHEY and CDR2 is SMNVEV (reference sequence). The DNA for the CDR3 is TGTGCCAGCAGTTTTTCGGGAATCGCCTACGAGCAGTACTTC. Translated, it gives CASSFSGIAYEQYF.

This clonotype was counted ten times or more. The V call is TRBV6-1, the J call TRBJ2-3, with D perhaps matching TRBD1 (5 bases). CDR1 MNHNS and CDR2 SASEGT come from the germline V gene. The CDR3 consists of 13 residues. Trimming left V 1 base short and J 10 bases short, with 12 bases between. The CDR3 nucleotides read TGTGCCAGCAGTGAAGAGGGGTCTAGAGCGCAGTATTTT. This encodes CASSEEGSRAQYF.

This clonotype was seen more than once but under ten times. The DNA for the CDR3 is TGTGCCAGTAGTATTGCGGGACCCCCTGCCGAGCAGTACTTC. Its translation: CASSIAGPPAEQYF. The V gene is TRBV19, the J gene TRBJ2-7; maybe TRBD2 (6 bases). This CDR3 is 14 amino acids long. V dropped 3 bases and J dropped 6 bases, with 15 bases sitting between them. In germline, CDR1 is LNHDA, CDR2 SQIVND (reference sequence).

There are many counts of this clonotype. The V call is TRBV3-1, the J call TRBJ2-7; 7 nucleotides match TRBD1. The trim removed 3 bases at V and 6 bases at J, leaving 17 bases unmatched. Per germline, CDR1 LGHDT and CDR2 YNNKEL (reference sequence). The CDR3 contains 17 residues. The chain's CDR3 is CASSHSLHPGQWGEQYF. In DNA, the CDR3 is TGTGCCAGCAGCCATTCACTGCACCCGGGACAGTGGGGCGAGCAGTACTTC.

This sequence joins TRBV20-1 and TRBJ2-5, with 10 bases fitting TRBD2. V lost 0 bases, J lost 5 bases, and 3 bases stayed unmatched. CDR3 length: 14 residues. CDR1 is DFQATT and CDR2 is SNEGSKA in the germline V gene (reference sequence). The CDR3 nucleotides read TGCAGTGCTAGAGAGGCTAGCGGGAGTGAGACCCAGTACTTC. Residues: CSAREASGSETQYF.

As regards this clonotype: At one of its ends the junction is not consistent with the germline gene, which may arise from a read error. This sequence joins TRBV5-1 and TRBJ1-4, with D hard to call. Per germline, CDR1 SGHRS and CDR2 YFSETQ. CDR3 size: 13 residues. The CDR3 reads CASSLATGEKLFF. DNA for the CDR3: TGTGCCAGCAGCTTGGCGACGGGGGAAAAACTGTTTTTT.

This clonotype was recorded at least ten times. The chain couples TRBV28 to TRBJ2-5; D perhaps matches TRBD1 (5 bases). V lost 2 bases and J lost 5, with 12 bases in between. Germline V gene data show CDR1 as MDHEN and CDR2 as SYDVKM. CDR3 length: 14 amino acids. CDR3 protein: CASSLGSSGETQYF. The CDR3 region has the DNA TGTGCCAGCAGTTTAGGTAGTTCAGGGGAGACCCAGTACTTC.

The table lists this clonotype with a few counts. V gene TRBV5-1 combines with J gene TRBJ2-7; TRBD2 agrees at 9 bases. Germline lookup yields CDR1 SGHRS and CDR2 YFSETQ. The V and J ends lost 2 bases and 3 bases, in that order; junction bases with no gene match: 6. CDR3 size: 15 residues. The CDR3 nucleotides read TGCGCCAGCAGCTTAGATAGCGGGAGTGGCTACGAGCAGTACTTC. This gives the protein CASSLDSGSGYEQYF.

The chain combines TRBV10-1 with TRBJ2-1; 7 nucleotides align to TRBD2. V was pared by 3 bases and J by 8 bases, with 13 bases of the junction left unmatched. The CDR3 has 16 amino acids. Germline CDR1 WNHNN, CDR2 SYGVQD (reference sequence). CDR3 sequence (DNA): TGCGCCAGCAGTGACCAACTAGCGCCCAGCTGGTATGAGCAGTTCTTC. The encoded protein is CASSDQLAPSWYEQFF.

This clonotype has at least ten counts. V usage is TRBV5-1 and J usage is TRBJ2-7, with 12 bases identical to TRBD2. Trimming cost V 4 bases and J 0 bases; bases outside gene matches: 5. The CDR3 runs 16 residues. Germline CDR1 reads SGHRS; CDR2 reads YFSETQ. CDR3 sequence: CASSPRTSGTSYEQYF. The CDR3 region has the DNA TGCGCCAGCAGCCCAAGGACTAGCGGGACCTCCTACGAGCAGTACTTC. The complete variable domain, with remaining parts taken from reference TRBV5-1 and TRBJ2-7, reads KAGVTQTPRYLIKTRGQQVTLSCSPISGHRSVSWYQQTPGQGLQFLFEYFSETQRNKGNFPGRFSGRQFSNSRSEMNVSTLELGDSALYLCASSPRTSGTSYEQYFGPGTRLTVT.

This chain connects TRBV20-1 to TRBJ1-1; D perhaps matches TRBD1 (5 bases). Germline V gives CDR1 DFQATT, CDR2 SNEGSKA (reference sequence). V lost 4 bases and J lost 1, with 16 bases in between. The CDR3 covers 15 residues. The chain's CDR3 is CSAMGQQNSNTEAFF. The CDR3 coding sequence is TGCAGTGCTATGGGGCAGCAAAACTCGAACACTGAAGCTTTCTTT.

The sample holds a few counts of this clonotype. CDR3 sequence: CASSPQGRALMNTEAFF. The CDR3 DNA sequence: TGTGCCAGCTCACCACAGGGCCGGGCACTCATGAACACTGAAGCTTTCTTT. The rearrangement joins TRBV18 to TRBJ1-1; no clear D gene. Trimming left V 1 base short and J 0 bases short, with 15 bases between. Germline values: CDR1 KGHSH, CDR2 LQKENI. The CDR3 length is 17 residues.

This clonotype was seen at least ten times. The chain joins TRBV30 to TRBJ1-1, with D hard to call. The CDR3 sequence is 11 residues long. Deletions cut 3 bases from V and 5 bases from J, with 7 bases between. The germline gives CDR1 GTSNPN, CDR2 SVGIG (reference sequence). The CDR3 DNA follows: TGTGCCTGGAGGCGTTGGACTGAAGCTTTCTTT. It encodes CAWRRWTEAFF.

The CDR3, as DNA: TGCGCCAGCAGCCCCGTAGCGGGAACCGCCGGGGAGCTGTTTTTT. Translated, it gives CASSPVAGTAGELFF. The chain employs TRBV5-1 and TRBJ2-2; 8 bases are shared with TRBD2. The CDR3 spans 15 residues. J lost 6 bases, V lost 4 bases, and 8 bases had no gene match. Germline CDR1 reads SGHRS; CDR2 reads YFSETQ.

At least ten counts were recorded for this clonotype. CDR3 sequence reads: CASSSPFASSYNEQFF. As DNA, the CDR3 is TGTGCCAGCAGTTCCCCCTTCGCCAGCTCCTACAATGAGCAGTTCTTC. The gene calls are TRBV28 and TRBJ2-1, with D hard to call. CDR3 length: 16 residues. Trimming removed 4 bases at V and 0 bases at J, with 13 bases between. Germline CDR1 MDHEN, CDR2 SYDVKM.

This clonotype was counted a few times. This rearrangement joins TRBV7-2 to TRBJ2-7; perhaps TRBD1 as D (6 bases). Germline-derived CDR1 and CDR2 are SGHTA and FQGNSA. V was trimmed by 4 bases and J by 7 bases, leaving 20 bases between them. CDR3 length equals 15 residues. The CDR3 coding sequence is TGTGCCAGCAGCTCTTTACAGGGAAACATGGGAGAGCAGTACTTC. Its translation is CASSSLQGNMGEQYF. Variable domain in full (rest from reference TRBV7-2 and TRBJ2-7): GAGVSQSPSNKVTEKGKDVELRCDPISGHTALYWYRQSLGQGLEFLIYFQGNSAPDKSGLPSDRFSAERTGGSVSTLTIQRTQQEDSAVYLCASSSLQGNMGEQYFGPGTRLTVT.

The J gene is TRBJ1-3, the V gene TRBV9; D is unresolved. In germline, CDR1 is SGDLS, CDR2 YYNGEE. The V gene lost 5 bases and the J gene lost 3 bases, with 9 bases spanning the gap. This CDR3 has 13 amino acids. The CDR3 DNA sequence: TGTGCCAGCAGAGATGACAATGGAAACACCATATATTTT. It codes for CASRDDNGNTIYF.

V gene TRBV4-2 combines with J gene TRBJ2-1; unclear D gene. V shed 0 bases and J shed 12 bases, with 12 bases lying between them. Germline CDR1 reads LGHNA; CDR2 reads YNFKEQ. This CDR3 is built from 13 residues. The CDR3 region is CASSQEGLSAQFF. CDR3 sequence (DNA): TGTGCCAGCAGCCAAGAGGGTCTTAGTGCGCAGTTCTTC.

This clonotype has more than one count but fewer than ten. The CDR3 sequence is CASTKGGMGGYTF. The CDR3 DNA reads TGCGCCAGCACCAAAGGGGGCATGGGCGGCTACACCTTC. The chain joins TRBV10-1 to TRBJ1-2; the match to TRBD1 covers 7 bases. Germline assignment: CDR1 WNHNN and CDR2 SYGVQD (reference sequence). The V segment lost 7 bases and the J segment 8 bases; nucleotides outside the gene matches: 10. This CDR3 is 13 amino acids long.

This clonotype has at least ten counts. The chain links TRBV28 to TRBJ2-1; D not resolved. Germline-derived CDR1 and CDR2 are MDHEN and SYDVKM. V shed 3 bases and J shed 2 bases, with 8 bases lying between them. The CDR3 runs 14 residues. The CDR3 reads CASSFELPYNEQFF. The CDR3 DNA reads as TGTGCCAGCAGTTTTGAGTTACCCTACAATGAGCAGTTCTTC.

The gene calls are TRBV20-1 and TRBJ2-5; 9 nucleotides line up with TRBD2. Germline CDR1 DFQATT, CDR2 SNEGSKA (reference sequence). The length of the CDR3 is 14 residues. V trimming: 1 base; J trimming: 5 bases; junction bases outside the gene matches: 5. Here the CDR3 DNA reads TGCAGTGCTAGAGTTAGCGGGAGCGGGGAGACCCAGTACTTC. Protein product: CSARVSGSGETQYF.

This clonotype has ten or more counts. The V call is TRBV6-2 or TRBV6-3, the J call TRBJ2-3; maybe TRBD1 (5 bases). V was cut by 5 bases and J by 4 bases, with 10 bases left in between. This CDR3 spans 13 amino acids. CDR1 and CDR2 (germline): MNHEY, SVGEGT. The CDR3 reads CASSQGFADTQYF. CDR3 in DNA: TGTGCCAGCAGTCAGGGTTTTGCAGATACGCAGTATTTT.

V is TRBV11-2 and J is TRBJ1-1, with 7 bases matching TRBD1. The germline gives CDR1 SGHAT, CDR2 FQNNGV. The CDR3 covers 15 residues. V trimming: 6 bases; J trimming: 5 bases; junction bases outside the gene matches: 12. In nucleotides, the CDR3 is TGTGCCAGCAGGCCGACTCGGGACAGAGGAACTGAAGCTTTCTTT. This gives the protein CASRPTRDRGTEAFF. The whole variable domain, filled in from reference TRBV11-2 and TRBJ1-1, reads EAGVAQSPRYKIIEKRQSVAFWCNPISGHATLYWYQQILGQGPKLLIQFQNNGVVDDSQLPKDRFSAERLKGVDSTLKIQPAKLEDSAVYLCASRPTRDRGTEAFFGQGTRLTVV.

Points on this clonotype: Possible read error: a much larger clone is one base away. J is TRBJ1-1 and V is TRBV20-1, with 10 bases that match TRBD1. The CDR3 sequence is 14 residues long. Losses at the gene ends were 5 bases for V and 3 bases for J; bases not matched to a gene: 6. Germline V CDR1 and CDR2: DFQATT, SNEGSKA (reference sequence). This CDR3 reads CSAGGQGGDTEAFF. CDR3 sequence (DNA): TGCAGTGCTGGAGGACAGGGGGGGGACACTGAAGCTTTCTTT.

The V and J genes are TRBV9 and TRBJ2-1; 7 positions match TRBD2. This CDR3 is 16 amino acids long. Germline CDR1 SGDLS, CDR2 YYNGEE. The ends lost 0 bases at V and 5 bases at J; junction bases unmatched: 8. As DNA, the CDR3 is TGTGCCAGCAGCGTAGGGGCGCGGGGGTTGGACAATGAGCAGTTCTTC. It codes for CASSVGARGLDNEQFF.

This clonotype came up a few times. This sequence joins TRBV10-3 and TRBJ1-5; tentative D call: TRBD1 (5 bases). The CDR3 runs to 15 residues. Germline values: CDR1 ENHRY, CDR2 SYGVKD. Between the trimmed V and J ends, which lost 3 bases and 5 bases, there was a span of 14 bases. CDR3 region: CAISETRAGDQPQHF. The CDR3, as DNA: TGTGCCATCAGTGAAACCAGGGCCGGGGATCAGCCCCAGCATTTT.

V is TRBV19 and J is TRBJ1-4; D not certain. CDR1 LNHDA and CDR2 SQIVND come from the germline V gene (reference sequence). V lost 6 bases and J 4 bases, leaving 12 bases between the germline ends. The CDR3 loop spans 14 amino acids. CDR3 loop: CASRSGESNEKLFF. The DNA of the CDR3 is TGTGCCAGTAGGAGTGGGGAAAGTAATGAAAAACTGTTTTTT.

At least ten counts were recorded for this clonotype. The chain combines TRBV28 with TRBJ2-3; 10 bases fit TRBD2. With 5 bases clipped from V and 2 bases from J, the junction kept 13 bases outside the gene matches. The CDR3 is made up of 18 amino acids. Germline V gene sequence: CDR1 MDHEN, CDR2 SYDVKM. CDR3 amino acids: CASSTQSTSGIITDTQYF. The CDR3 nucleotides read TGTGCCAGCAGTACCCAAAGCACTAGCGGGATTATCACAGATACGCAGTATTTT.